A selection of T cell receptor beta chains follows, all from one sample in a study of shared clonotypes between healthy human individuals. Data came from immunoSEQ multiplex PCR; TCRdb stores just in-frame clones and leaves some out. Of about 2.1 million clones listed, 90% to 95% were seen once; the top ten hold under 2%. Sequencing input: naive CD8+ T cells from PBMCs. Receptors originate from a man aged 18 to 29 in good health. Some clones in this sample may be carry-over from other donors' samples. The CDR3 runs from the conserved cysteine through the conserved F or W. The D gene is left open where the match is weak. Clone size, where shown, is once, few, many, or a class for clones that have expanded.

few,TRBV4-1,TRBD1,TRBJ2-4,16,CASSPSPGGRGNIQYF,TGCGCCAGCAGCCCCTCACCAGGGGGCCGGGGAAACATTCAGTACTTC
.,TRBV7-2,TRBD1,TRBJ1-3,17,CASSPKIRGYAGNTIYF,TGTGCCAGCAGCCCCAAAATCAGGGGGTATGCCGGAAACACCATATATTTT
.,TRBV20-1,.,TRBJ1-1,10,CSASRGEAFF,TGCAGTGCTAGTCGCGGGGAAGCTTTCTTT
.,TRBV7-3,.,TRBJ1-5,17,CASSLRLVGDSNQPQHF,TGTGCCAGCAGCTTAAGACTGGTGGGGGATAGCAATCAGCCCCAGCATTTT
.,TRBV11-3,TRBD1,TRBJ2-2,16,CASSWARTGDTGELFF,TGTGCCAGCAGCTGGGCCCGGACAGGGGACACCGGGGAGCTGTTTTTT
.,TRBV28,TRBD1,TRBJ2-7,14,CASGGQDYSYEQYF,TGTGCCAGCGGAGGACAGGATTACTCCTACGAGCAGTACTTC
.,TRBV7-9,.,TRBJ1-4,12,CASSPPDEKLFF,TGTGCCAGCAGCCCCCCCGATGAAAAACTGTTTTTT
.,TRBV28,TRBD2,TRBJ2-1,15,CASSALAGGRNEQFF,TGTGCCAGCAGTGCCCTAGCGGGAGGTCGGAATGAGCAGTTCTTC
.,TRBV5-1,.,TRBJ2-3,16,CASSFTWYRDTDTQYF,TGCGCCAGCAGCTTCACATGGTACAGGGACACAGATACGCAGTATTTT
.,TRBV12-5,.,TRBJ2-7,17,CASGLRGPPGPSYEQYF,TGTGCTAGTGGTTTAAGGGGCCCTCCGGGCCCATCCTACGAGCAGTACTTC